This TCR beta chain came from a study of CD8+ T cells in alopecia areata. After isolation, RNA underwent reverse transcription to generate cDNA as the sequencing template. The repertoire was sequenced with immunoSEQ multiplex PCR; TCRdb's copy has only in-frame clones and lacks some. The sample contains about 42,000 clones, roughly 92% of which appear only once. V was shortened by 0 bases and J by 0 bases, with 6 bases between the two germline ends. CDR3 length: 15 amino acids. Germline V CDR1 and CDR2: MGHRA, YSYEKL. Treatment given: oral pan-JAK inhibitor, 5-10 mg twice daily. Sequencing was performed on CD8+ T cells sorted from blood, taken at week 24, from a patient treated with tofacitinib. The genes are TRBV4-1 and TRBJ1-5; D is possibly TRBD1 (5 bases). This TCR derives from a human donor with alopecia areata. The CDR3 nucleotides read TGCGCCAGCAGCCAAGAGGGGGGTAGCAATCAGCCCCAGCATTTT. Protein: CASSQEGGSNQPQHF.